The 5 T cell receptor beta chains given below trace back to one sample, sequenced in a study of cytomegalovirus exposure and HLA in healthy donors. The PCR ran on 60 Vbeta and 13 Jbeta primers. The data were produced by immunoSEQ multiplex PCR, yet TCRdb's version contains in-frame clones alone and is incomplete. Among roughly 190,000 clones listed, around 87% were seen once. The sequenced material came from PBMCs. The receptors come from a man under 40 in good health and CMV-seronegative.

The rearrangement links TRBV5-8 to TRBJ1-5; D unresolved. The CDR3 runs 16 residues. The germline gives CDR1 SGHTS, CDR2 YDEGEE. The V gene lost 0 bases and the J gene lost 0 bases, with 10 bases spanning the gap. The CDR3 here is CASSLVGGYSNQPQHF. DNA for the CDR3: TGTGCCAGCAGCTTGGTCGGCGGTTATAGCAATCAGCCCCAGCATTTT.

This clone came up once. The genes are TRBV27 and TRBJ2-7; TRBD2 matches 11 bases. The CDR3 is made up of 15 amino acids. After removal of 7 bases from V and 4 bases from J, the junction contained 9 bases not matched to a gene. Germline V lookup: CDR1 MNHEY, CDR2 SMNVEV (reference sequence). CDR3 protein: CASKFLAGGPYEQYF. The CDR3 bases are TGTGCCAGCAAGTTTTTAGCGGGAGGGCCTTACGAGCAGTACTTC.

With regard to this clone: Sequence at one end of the junction differs from germline and may be a read error. The V and J genes are TRBV7-9 and TRBJ1-5; maybe TRBD1 (5 bases). Germline loops: CDR1 SEHNR, CDR2 FQNEAQ (reference sequence). The CDR3 is 15 residues long. CDR3 region: CSSSLVGGSVQPQHF. CDR3 nucleotides: TGTTCCAGCAGCTTAGTGGGGGGAAGCGTTCAGCCCCAGCATTTT.

The count of this clone is one. The V call is TRBV13, the J call TRBJ2-3; D gene unclear. The V gene lost 0 bases and the J gene lost 0 bases, with 10 bases spanning the gap. Germline lookup yields CDR1 PRHDT and CDR2 FYEKMQ (reference sequence). The CDR3 consists of 16 residues. CDR3 DNA: TGTGCCAGCAGCTTAGGCGGTCGAGCTAGCACAGATACGCAGTATTTT. Translating gives CASSLGGRASTDTQYF.

J is TRBJ2-1 and V is TRBV6-5, with 8 bases aligning to TRBD1. The CDR3 runs to 14 residues. CDR1 is MNHEY, CDR2 SVGAGI, per germline. J lost 4 bases, V lost 4 bases, and 3 bases had no gene match. The CDR3 DNA reads TGTGCCAGCAGTTCTGGGACAGGATACAATGAGCAGTTCTTC. As protein: CASSSGTGYNEQFF.